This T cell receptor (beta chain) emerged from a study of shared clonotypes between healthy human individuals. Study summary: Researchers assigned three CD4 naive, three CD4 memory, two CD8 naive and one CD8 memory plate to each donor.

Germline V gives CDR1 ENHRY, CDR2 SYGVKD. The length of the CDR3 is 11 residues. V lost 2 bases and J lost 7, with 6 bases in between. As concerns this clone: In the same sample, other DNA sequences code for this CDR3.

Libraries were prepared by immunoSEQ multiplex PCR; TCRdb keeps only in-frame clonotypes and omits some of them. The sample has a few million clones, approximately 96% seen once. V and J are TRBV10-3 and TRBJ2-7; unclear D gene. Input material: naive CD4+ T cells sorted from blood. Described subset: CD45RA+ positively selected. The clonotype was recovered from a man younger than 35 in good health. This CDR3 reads CAISESWEQYF. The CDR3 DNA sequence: TGTGCCATCAGTGAGAGTTGGGAGCAGTACTTC.